These 4 T cell receptor beta chains came from one sample sequenced in a study of blood T cell repertoires in COVID-19. Sequencing was performed with immunoSEQ multiplex PCR; in TCRdb, only in-frame clones are kept and a portion is missing. This table has about 270,000 clones, around nine tenths appearing once. The source material was peripheral blood. These receptors were obtained from an older woman who had recovered from COVID-19.

The V gene is TRBV5-1, the J gene TRBJ2-2, with TRBD2 matching over 11 bases. V shed 4 bases and J 5 bases; nucleotides not matched to a gene: 4. Germline CDR1 reads SGHRS; CDR2 reads YFSETQ. The length of the CDR3 is 15 residues. CDR3 loop: CASSPRLAGTGELFF. CDR3 coding DNA: TGCGCCAGCAGCCCAAGACTAGCGGGGACCGGGGAGCTGTTTTTT.

This clone was observed once. This chain connects TRBV28 to TRBJ2-2; D unclear. Germline CDR1 is MDHEN and CDR2 is SYDVKM. Trimming took off 7 bases at V and 6 bases at J, with 15 bases between the two ends. The CDR3 consists of 14 residues. As DNA, the CDR3 is TGTGCCAGCACCCTTGGAGTGAGGTCCGGGGAGCTGTTTTTT. It is translated as CASTLGVRSGELFF.

The chain has TRBV6-5 and TRBJ2-1; 9 bases line up with TRBD2. V was pared by 4 bases and J by 6 bases, with 4 bases of the junction left unmatched. Germline assignment: CDR1 MNHEY and CDR2 SVGAGI. There are 14 residues in the CDR3. The CDR3 is CASSLPGLANEQFF. The CDR3 DNA reads as TGTGCCAGCAGTTTACCGGGACTAGCCAATGAGCAGTTCTTC.

V gene TRBV6-1 combines with J gene TRBJ1-3; D uncertain. With 1 base removed from V and 0 bases from J, the gap between germline ends came to 7 bases. The V gene's germline CDR1 is MNHNS and CDR2 SASEGT. There are 15 residues in the CDR3. DNA of the CDR3: TGTGCCAGCAGTGAAGAAAAGCTCTCTGGAAACACCATATATTTT. This codes for CASSEEKLSGNTIYF.